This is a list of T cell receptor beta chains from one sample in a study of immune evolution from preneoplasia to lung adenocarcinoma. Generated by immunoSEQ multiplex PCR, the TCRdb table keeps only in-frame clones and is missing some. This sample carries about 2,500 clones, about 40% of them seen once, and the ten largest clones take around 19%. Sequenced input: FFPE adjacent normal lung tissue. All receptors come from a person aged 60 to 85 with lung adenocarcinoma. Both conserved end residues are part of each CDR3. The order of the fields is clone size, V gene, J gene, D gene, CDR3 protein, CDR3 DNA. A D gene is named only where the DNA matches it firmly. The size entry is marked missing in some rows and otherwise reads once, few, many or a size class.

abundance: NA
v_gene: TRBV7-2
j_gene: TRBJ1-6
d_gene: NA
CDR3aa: CASSSRRDSPLHF
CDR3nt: TGTGCCAGCAGCTCCCGGCGGGATTCACCCCTCCACTTT

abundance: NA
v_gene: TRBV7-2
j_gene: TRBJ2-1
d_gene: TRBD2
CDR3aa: CASGPSGGAGNEQFF
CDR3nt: TGTGCCAGTGGGCCCAGCGGGGGGGCCGGAAATGAGCAGTTCTTC

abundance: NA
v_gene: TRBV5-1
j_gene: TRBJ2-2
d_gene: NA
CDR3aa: CASSLEASRAGELFF
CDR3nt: TGCGCCAGCAGCTTGGAGGCTAGTCGAGCCGGGGAGCTGTTTTTT

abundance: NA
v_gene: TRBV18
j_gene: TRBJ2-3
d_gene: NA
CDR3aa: CASSPLNGGPGDTQYF
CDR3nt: TGTGCCAGCTCACCACTCAACGGGGGGCCCGGGGATACGCAGTATTTT

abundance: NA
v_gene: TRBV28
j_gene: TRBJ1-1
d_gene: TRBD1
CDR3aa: CASSLTGTGGFSTEAFF
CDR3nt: TGTGCCAGCAGTTTGACCGGGACAGGGGGCTTTAGCACTGAAGCTTTCTTT

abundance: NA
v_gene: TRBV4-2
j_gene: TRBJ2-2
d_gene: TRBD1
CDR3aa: CASSQTGTGITGELFF
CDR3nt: TGTGCCAGCAGCCAAACCGGGACAGGGATCACCGGGGAGCTGTTTTTT

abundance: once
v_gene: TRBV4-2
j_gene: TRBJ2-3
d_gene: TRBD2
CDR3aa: CASSLLTSGDNTDTQYF
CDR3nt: TGTGCCAGCAGCCTCCTGACTAGCGGGGATAACACAGATACGCAGTATTTT

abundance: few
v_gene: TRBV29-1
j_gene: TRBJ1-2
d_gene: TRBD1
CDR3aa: CSVLGDRDAYGYTF
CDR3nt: TGCAGCGTTCTCGGCGACAGGGATGCCTATGGCTACACCTTC

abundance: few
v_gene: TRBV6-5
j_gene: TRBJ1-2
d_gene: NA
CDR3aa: CASTEGQSYGYTF
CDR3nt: TGTGCCAGCACCGAAGGACAGTCTTATGGCTACACCTTC

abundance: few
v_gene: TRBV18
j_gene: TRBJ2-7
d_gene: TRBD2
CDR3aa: CASSRLAGERSHEQYF
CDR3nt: TGTGCCAGCTCACGACTAGCGGGAGAAAGAAGCCACGAGCAGTACTTC

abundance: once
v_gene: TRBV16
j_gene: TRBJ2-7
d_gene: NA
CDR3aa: CASSHADRSYEQYF
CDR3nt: TGTGCCAGCAGCCACGCGGACAGATCCTACGAGCAGTACTTC

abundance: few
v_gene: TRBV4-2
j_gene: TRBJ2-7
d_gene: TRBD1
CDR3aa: CASSQDLVGQGYEQYF
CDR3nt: TGTGCCAGCAGCCAAGATCTGGTGGGACAGGGCTACGAGCAGTACTTC

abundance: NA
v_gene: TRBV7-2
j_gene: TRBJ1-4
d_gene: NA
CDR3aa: CASSLEGRLNEKLFF
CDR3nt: TGTGCCAGCAGCTTAGAGGGGCGCTTGAATGAAAAACTGTTTTTT

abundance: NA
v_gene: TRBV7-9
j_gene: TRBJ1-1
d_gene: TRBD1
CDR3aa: CASSYRQGRDTEAFF
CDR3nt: TGTGCCAGCAGCTACCGACAGGGGAGGGACACTGAAGCTTTCTTT

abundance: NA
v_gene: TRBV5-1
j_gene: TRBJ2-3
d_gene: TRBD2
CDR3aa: CASSELAGGLSDTQYF
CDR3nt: TGCGCCAGCAGCGAACTAGCGGGAGGACTTTCAGATACGCAGTATTTT

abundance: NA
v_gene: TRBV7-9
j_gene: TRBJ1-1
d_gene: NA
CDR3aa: CASSLERTQSRVNTEAFF
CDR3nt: TGTGCCAGCAGCTTAGAAAGGACACAAAGCCGGGTCAACACTGAAGCTTTCTTT

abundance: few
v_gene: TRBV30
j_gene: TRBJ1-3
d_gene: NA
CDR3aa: CAWRLDTYSGNTIYF
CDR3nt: TGTGCCTGGAGACTGGACACTTACTCTGGAAACACCATATATTTT

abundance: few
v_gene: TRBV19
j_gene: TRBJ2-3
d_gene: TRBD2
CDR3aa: CASSPSGSKADTQYF
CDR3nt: TGTGCCAGTAGTCCGAGCGGGAGTAAAGCAGATACGCAGTATTTT

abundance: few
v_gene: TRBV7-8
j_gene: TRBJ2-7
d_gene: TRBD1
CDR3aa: CASSVGGQGYEQYF
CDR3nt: TGTGCCAGCAGCGTAGGGGGACAGGGCTACGAGCAGTACTTC

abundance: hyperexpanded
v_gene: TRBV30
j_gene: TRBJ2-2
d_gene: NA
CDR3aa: CAWSVVGELFF
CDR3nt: TGTGCCTGGAGTGTAGTAGGGGAGCTGTTTTTT

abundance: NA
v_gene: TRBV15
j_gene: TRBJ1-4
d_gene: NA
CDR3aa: CATSRTSEKLFF
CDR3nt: TGTGCCACCAGCAGAACGTCTGAAAAACTGTTTTTT

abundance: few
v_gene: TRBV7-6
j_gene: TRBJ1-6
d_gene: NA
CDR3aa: CASSFSASTPLHF
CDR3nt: TGTGCCAGCAGCTTTTCAGCGTCCACACCCCTCCACTTT

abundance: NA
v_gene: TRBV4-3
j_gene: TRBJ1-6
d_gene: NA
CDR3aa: CASSQDGNGASYNSPLHF
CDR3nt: TGCGCCAGCAGCCAAGATGGAAACGGGGCAAGCTATAATTCACCCCTCCACTTT

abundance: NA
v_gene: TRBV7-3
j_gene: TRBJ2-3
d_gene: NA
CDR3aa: CASSPLGQSTDTQYF
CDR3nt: TGTGCCAGCAGCCCCCTTGGACAGAGCACAGATACGCAGTATTTT

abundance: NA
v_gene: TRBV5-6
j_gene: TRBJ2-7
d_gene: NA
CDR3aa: CASSPPTVYEQYF
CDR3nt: TGTGCCAGCAGCCCCCCGACAGTCTACGAGCAGTACTTC

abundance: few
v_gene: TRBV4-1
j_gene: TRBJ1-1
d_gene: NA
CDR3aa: CASSHRAGDTEAFF
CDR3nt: TGCGCCAGCAGCCACCGAGCAGGGGACACTGAAGCTTTCTTT

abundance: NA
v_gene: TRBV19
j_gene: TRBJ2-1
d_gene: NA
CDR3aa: CASSTGIYNEQFF
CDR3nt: TGTGCCAGTAGTACAGGGATCTACAATGAGCAGTTCTTC

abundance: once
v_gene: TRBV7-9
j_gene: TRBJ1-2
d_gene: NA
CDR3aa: CASSPWGARTNYGYTF
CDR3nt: TGTGCCAGCAGCCCGTGGGGGGCGAGGACAAACTATGGCTACACCTTC

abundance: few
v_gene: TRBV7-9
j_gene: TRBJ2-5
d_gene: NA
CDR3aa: CASSPDSQETQYF
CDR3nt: TGTGCCAGCAGCCCGGACAGCCAAGAGACCCAGTACTTC

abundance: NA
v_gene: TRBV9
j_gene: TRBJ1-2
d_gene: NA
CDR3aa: CASSPGGGLYGYTF
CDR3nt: TGTGCCAGCAGCCCCGGGGGGGGGCTCTATGGCTACACCTTC

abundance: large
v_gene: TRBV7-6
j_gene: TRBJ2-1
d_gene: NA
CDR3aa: CASSSGTEQFF
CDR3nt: TGTGCCAGCAGCTCCGGGACTGAGCAGTTCTTC

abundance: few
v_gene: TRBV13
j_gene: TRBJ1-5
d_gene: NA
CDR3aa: CASSRREDGNQPQHF
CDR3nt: TGTGCCAGCAGCCGCAGGGAGGACGGCAATCAGCCCCAGCATTTT

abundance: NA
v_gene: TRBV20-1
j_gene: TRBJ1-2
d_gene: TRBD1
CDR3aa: CSAWDRRGYTF
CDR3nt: TGCAGTGCCTGGGACAGAAGGGGCTACACCTTC

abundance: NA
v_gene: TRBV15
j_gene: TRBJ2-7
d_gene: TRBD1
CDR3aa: CATSRDRTYEQYF
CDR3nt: TGTGCCACCAGCCGGGACAGGACCTACGAGCAGTACTTC

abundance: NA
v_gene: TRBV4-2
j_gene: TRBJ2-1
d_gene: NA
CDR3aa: CASSQVGELHSYNEQFF
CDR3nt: TGTGCCAGCAGCCAAGTAGGGGAACTTCACTCCTACAATGAGCAGTTCTTC

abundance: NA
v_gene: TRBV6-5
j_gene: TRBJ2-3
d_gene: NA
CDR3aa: CASSYSLGGGTDTQYF
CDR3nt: TGTGCCAGCAGTTACTCTTTAGGGGGAGGCACAGATACGCAGTATTTT

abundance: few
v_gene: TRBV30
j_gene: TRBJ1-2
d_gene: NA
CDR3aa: CAWERGIYGYTF
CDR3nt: TGTGCCTGGGAGCGGGGGATCTATGGCTACACCTTC

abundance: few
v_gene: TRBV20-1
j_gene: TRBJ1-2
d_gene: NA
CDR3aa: CSASVSEGYTF
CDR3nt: TGCAGTGCTAGTGTCAGTGAAGGCTACACCTTC

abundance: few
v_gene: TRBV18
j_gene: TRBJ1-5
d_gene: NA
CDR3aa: CASSLTDGYNQPQHF
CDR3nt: TGTGCCAGCTCGCTTACAGACGGGTATAATCAGCCCCAGCATTTT

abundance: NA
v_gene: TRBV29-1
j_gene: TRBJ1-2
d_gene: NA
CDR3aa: CSLPGSGGYTF
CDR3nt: TGCTCCCTGCCGGGGTCGGGTGGCTACACCTTC

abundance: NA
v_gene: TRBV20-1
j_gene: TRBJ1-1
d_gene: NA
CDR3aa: CSATGAREAFF
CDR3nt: TGCAGTGCTACGGGGGCGCGGGAAGCTTTCTTT

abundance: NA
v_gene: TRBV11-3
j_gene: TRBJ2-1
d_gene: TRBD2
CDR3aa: CASSLDLAGGLEQFF
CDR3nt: TGTGCCAGCAGCTTAGATCTTGCGGGGGGCCTTGAGCAGTTCTTC

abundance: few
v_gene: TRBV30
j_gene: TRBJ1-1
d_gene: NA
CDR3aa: CAWSWLPNTEAFF
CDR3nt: TGTGCCTGGAGTTGGCTACCGAACACTGAAGCTTTCTTT

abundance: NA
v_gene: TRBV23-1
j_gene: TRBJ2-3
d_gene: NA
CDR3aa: CASSQPTKPTSTDTQYF
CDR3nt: TGCGCCAGCAGTCAACCGACAAAGCCGACTAGCACAGATACGCAGTATTTT

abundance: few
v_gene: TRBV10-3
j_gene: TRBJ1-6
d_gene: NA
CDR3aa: CATSGQGSSPLHF
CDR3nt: TGTGCCACATCGGGGCAGGGATCTTCACCCCTCCACTTT

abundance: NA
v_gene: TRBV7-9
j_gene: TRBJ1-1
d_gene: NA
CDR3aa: CASSLLPGMNTEAFF
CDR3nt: TGTGCCAGCAGCTTATTGCCAGGGATGAACACTGAAGCTTTCTTT

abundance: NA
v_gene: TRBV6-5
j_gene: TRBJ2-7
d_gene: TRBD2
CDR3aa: CASSYSTSGIGEQYF
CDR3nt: TGTGCCAGCAGTTACTCTACTAGCGGGATCGGCGAGCAGTACTTC

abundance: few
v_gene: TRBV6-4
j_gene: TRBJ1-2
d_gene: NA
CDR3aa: CASSQDPRSGYTF
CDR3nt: TGTGCCAGCAGTCAGGATCCTCGAAGTGGCTACACCTTC

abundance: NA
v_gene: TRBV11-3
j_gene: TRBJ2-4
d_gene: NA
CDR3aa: CASSLRANGNIQYF
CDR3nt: TGTGCCAGCAGCTTAAGGGCTAATGGAAACATTCAGTACTTC

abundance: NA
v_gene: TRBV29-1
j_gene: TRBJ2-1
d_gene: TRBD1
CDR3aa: CSAHDRDYNEQFF
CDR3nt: TGCAGCGCACACGACAGGGACTACAATGAGCAGTTCTTC

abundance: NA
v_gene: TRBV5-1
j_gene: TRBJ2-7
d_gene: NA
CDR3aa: CASSLEGSGYEQYF
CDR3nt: TGCGCCAGCAGCTTGGAAGGGTCAGGCTACGAGCAGTACTTC

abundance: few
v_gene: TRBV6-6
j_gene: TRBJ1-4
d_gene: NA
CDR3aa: CASSYEKLFF
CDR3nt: TGTGCCAGCAGTTATGAAAAACTGTTTTTT

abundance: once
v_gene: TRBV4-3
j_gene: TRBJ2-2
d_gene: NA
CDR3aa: CASSPLNWGAGGELFF
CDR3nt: TGCGCCAGCAGCCCGTTGAATTGGGGCGCGGGCGGGGAGCTGTTTTTT

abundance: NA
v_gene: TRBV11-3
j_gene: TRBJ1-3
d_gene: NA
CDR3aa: CASSIGDVYSGNTIYF
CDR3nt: TGTGCCAGCAGCATAGGGGACGTTTACTCTGGAAACACCATATATTTT

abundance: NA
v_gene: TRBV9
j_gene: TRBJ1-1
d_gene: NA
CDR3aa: CASSVDSANTEAFF
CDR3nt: TGTGCCAGCAGCGTTGACAGCGCTAACACTGAAGCTTTCTTT